This T cell receptor beta chain was captured by sequencing in a study of metastatic and nonmetastatic thyroid tumors. Sample share makes this clone medium-sized. All patients reached thyroid surgery having received no treatment beforehand. The V and J ends lost 11 bases and 2 bases respectively, with 13 bases between them. The length of the CDR3 is 12 residues. The germline V gene has CDR1 MDHEN and CDR2 SYDVKM. In the source study's methods: Building a distant-metastasis classifier for papillary thyroid cancer drew on CDR3 differences across clinicopathological groups. Via MiXCR, TCRdb re-called the PCR reads. Clone size and V and J calls follow TCRdb, not the original study. The table shows approximately 11,000 clones, with around 30% occurring only once.

The source is a male donor with papillary thyroid cancer or a benign thyroid nodule (not recorded which). Some clones in this sample may be carry-over from other donors' samples. This rearrangement joins TRBV28 to TRBJ2-7; possibly TRBD1 for D (6 bases). Specimen: adjacent normal tissue. The CDR3: CACWTDPYEQYF. In nucleotides, the CDR3 is TGTGCCTGTTGGACAGACCCCTACGAGCAGTACTTC.